Sequencing of this T cell receptor beta chain was carried out in a study of blood T cell repertoires in COVID-19. Study-wide context: COVID-19 samples, acute and convalescent, were from the United States, Italy and Spain.

Germline CDR1 is SGDLS and CDR2 is YYNGEE. Losses at the gene ends were 4 bases for V and 4 bases for J; bases not matched to a gene: 6. The CDR3 contains 14 residues. Sequencing used immunoSEQ multiplex PCR; TCRdb keeps in-frame clones, though not all of them. The data hold more than 200,000 clones, with 75% to 90% observed a single time. The chain links TRBV9 to TRBJ1-1; 8 bases map to TRBD1. This TCR was recovered from a young man with active or convalescent COVID-19. Material: peripheral blood. For the CDR3, the DNA is TGTGCCAGCAGCCTACAGGGGGTAAGCACTGAAGCTTTCTTT. The encoded protein is CASSLQGVSTEAFF. Filled out from reference TRBV9 and TRBJ1-1, the complete variable domain reads DSGVTQTPKHLITATGQRVTLRCSPRSGDLSVYWYQQSLDQGLQFLIQYYNGEERAKGNILERFSAQQFPDLHSELNLSSLELGDSALYFCASSLQGVSTEAFFGQGTRLTVV.